These 17 T cell receptor beta chains were sequenced from one sample in a study of OX40 agonist ivuxolimab in advanced cancers. Profiled with immunoSEQ multiplex PCR; TCRdb holds only in-frame clones, not every one. The profile shows 80,000 to 100,000 clones, roughly 93% of them singletons. This sample comprised CD4+ or CD8+ T cells sorted from blood, obtained in a trial of the OX40 agonist ivuxolimab. These TCRs come from an adult with an advanced solid tumor such as melanoma, head and neck, liver or kidney cancer.

The J gene is TRBJ2-5, the V gene TRBV5-4, with D perhaps matching TRBD2 (7 bases). This CDR3 contains 16 residues. CDR1 SGHNT and CDR2 YYREEE come from the germline V gene (reference sequence). Trimming removed 0 bases from V and 4 bases from J, with 16 bases in between. In nucleotides, the CDR3 is TGTGCCAGCAGCTTGGCGGGGGGAGGGGGGCGAGAGACCCAGTACTTC. This encodes CASSLAGGGGRETQYF.

This rearrangement joins TRBV7-9 to TRBJ2-3; D is undetermined. The CDR3 contains 13 residues. V gave up 5 bases and J gave up 4 bases, with 10 bases separating them. Germline V CDR1 and CDR2: SEHNR, FQNEAQ (reference sequence). The CDR3, as DNA: TGTGCCAGCAGCCAACCAGTTGCAGATACGCAGTATTTT. Translating gives CASSQPVADTQYF.

This clone was detected a few times. V and J are TRBV6-5 and TRBJ2-7, with no clear D. CDR3 length: 11 residues. Germline V gives CDR1 MNHEY, CDR2 SVGAGI. V shed 4 bases and J shed 2 bases, with 3 bases lying between them. The DNA of the CDR3 is TGTGCCAGCAGTTCCGCCTACGAGCAGTACTTC. Its protein product is CASSSAYEQYF.

The chain uses TRBV2 and TRBJ2-2; 8 nucleotides align to TRBD2. Trimming cost V 7 bases and J 4 bases; bases outside gene matches: 8. The V gene's germline CDR1 is SNHLY and CDR2 FYNNEI. The CDR3 contains 15 residues. DNA for the CDR3: TGTGCCAGCAACCCAGCGGGAGTCGGCACCGGGGAGCTGTTTTTT. Encoded protein: CASNPAGVGTGELFF. The full variable domain, completed using reference TRBV2 and TRBJ2-2, is EPEVTQTPSHQVTQMGQEVILRCVPISNHLYFYWYRQILGQKVEFLVSFYNNEISEKSEIFDDQFSVERPDGSNFTLKIRSTKLEDSAMYFCASNPAGVGTGELFFGEGSRLTVL.

The chain couples TRBV18 to TRBJ2-3, with 7 bases matching TRBD2. The CDR3 covers 14 residues. CDR1 and CDR2 from the germline V gene are KGHSH and LQKENI. The ends lost 2 bases at V and 6 bases at J; junction bases unmatched: 5. As DNA, the CDR3 is TGTGCCAGCTCACCAGGAGCGGGAACGGATACGCAGTATTTT. Translation gives CASSPGAGTDTQYF.

J is TRBJ2-1 and V is TRBV18, with 8 bases that match TRBD1. Trimming at V came to 3 bases and at J to 3 bases, leaving 1 base not matched to a gene. The CDR3 is 14 amino acids. The germline V gene has CDR1 KGHSH and CDR2 LQKENI. CDR3 in amino acids: CASSPTGVYNEQFF. Here the CDR3 DNA reads TGTGCCAGCTCACCGACAGGGGTCTACAATGAGCAGTTCTTC.

V usage is TRBV18 and J usage is TRBJ2-1, with D possibly matching TRBD1 (5 bases). This CDR3 has 14 residues. Between the trimmed V and J ends, which lost 3 bases and 5 bases, there was a span of 11 bases. Germline CDR1 reads KGHSH; CDR2 reads LQKENI. For the CDR3, the DNA is TGTGCCAGCTCACCCACGGACAAGAACAATGAGCAGTTCTTC. It encodes CASSPTDKNNEQFF.

J is TRBJ2-1 and V is TRBV28, with D possibly matching TRBD2 (6 bases). The CDR3 spans 16 residues. The germline V gene encodes CDR1 MDHEN and CDR2 SYDVKM. Trimming removed 5 bases from V and 4 bases from J, with 18 bases in between. CDR3 in DNA: TGTGCCAGCAGTCCCGGGACTCTCCTCCTTTACAATGAGCAGTTCTTC. It translates to CASSPGTLLLYNEQFF.

This rearrangement joins TRBV2 to TRBJ2-2; D unclear. CDR1 and CDR2 (germline): SNHLY, FYNNEI. This CDR3 region has 13 residues. Trimming removed 7 bases at V and 5 bases at J, with 11 bases between. The CDR3: CASKSAETGELFF. Here the CDR3 DNA reads TGTGCCAGCAAATCGGCGGAGACCGGGGAGCTGTTTTTT.

This rearrangement joins TRBV7-9 to TRBJ2-7; perhaps TRBD1 as D (6 bases). CDR1 is SEHNR and CDR2 is FQNEAQ in the germline V gene (reference sequence). There are 13 residues in the CDR3. Trimming stripped 5 bases from V and 6 bases from J, with 14 bases between. The CDR3, as DNA: TGTGCCAGCAGCCCCACAGGGAGTGGCGAGCAGTACTTC. Residues: CASSPTGSGEQYF.

This clone ranks as medium-sized. The chain is built from TRBV7-2 and TRBJ2-2; 8 bases line up with TRBD1. The germline V gene has CDR1 SGHTA and CDR2 FQGNSA. Unmatched junction bases numbered 7, after V lost 5 bases and J lost 5 bases. The CDR3 covers 15 residues. This CDR3 reads CASSRTGIGTGELFF. The CDR3 DNA is TGTGCCAGCAGCAGGACAGGGATAGGTACCGGGGAGCTGTTTTTT.

The CDR3 region is CASTSGQIGGELFF. CDR3 in DNA: TGTGCCAGCACTAGCGGGCAAATAGGAGGGGAGCTGTTTTTT. This chain connects TRBV7-2 to TRBJ2-2; 8 bases align to TRBD2. Germline values: CDR1 SGHTA, CDR2 FQGNSA. V lost 7 bases and J lost 8; bases outside the gene matches: 9. The CDR3 has 14 residues. The whole variable domain, filled in from reference TRBV7-2 and TRBJ2-2, reads GAGVSQSPSNKVTEKGKDVELRCDPISGHTALYWYRQSLGQGLEFLIYFQGNSAPDKSGLPSDRFSAERTGGSVSTLTIQRTQQEDSAVYLCASTSGQIGGELFFGEGSRLTVL.

This clone was seen only once. The gene calls are TRBV7-3 and TRBJ2-4; 7 bases line up with TRBD2. There are 15 residues in the CDR3. V lost 5 bases and J lost 7; bases outside the gene matches: 11. Germline V gene lookup returns CDR1 SGHTA and CDR2 FQGTGA. CDR3 sequence: CASSVDGGVSNIQYF. The DNA for the CDR3 is TGTGCCAGCAGCGTTGATGGGGGGGTCAGTAACATTCAGTACTTC.

The chain joins TRBV10-3 to TRBJ2-7; TRBD2 agrees at 7 bases. V shed 8 bases, J shed 5 bases, and the junction held 6 bases outside the gene matches. The CDR3 consists of 12 residues. The germline CDR1 and CDR2 sequences are ENHRY and SYGVKD. The CDR3 is CAIGREYNEQYF. CDR3 nucleotide sequence: TGTGCCATCGGGCGGGAGTACAACGAGCAGTACTTC.

This chain links TRBV7-2 with TRBJ1-5, with D unresolved. Deletions cut 5 bases from V and 7 bases from J, with 12 bases between. Looked up from germline, CDR1 is SGHTA and CDR2 is FQGNSA. The CDR3 has 13 amino acids. The CDR3 reads CASSVRGGQPQHF. In DNA, the CDR3 is TGTGCCAGCAGCGTCCGGGGAGGGCAGCCCCAGCATTTT.

The CDR3 here is CATSRGGEGDNEQFF. Written as DNA, the CDR3 is TGTGCCACCAGCAGAGGAGGGGAGGGGGACAATGAGCAGTTCTTC. The rearrangement uses TRBV15 and TRBJ2-1; D might be TRBD2 (7 bases). CDR1 is LNHNV and CDR2 is YYDKDF in the germline V gene (reference sequence). The CDR3 runs 15 residues. V dropped 1 base and J dropped 5 bases, with 12 bases sitting between them.

This chain links TRBV5-1 with TRBJ2-5; the match to TRBD2 covers 11 bases. Germline assignment: CDR1 SGHRS and CDR2 YFSETQ. The CDR3 covers 16 residues. The ends lost 3 bases at V and 2 bases at J; junction bases unmatched: 6. CDR3: CASSYSSSGRQETQYF. The CDR3 nucleotides read TGCGCCAGCAGCTACTCCTCTAGCGGGAGGCAAGAGACCCAGTACTTC.